This TCR beta chain came from a study of blood T cell repertoires in COVID-19. As for the study in general: PBMCs, B-cell-depleted T cells, or T cells were the source of the cDNA or gDNA that made up the material.

Germline values: CDR1 GTSNPN, CDR2 SVGIG (reference sequence). The length of the CDR3 is 13 residues. V lost 4 bases and J 0 bases, leaving 6 bases between the germline ends. Ages ranged from about 18 to 100 years, with residence in 24 US areas. The protocol was immunoSEQ multiplex PCR, while the TCRdb copy is restricted to in-frame clones and leaves out a portion. The sample consists of under 450,000 clones, roughly 80% of them appearing once. This rearrangement joins TRBV30 to TRBJ2-2; a possible D gene is TRBD1 (6 bases). This clonotype was sampled from a woman in her forties or fifties who had recovered from COVID-19. The sequencing input was PBMCs or T cells enriched from blood (not recorded which). CDR3 sequence (DNA): TGTGCCTGGAACAGGGCGAACACCGGGGAGCTGTTTTTT. Protein product: CAWNRANTGELFF.